This T cell receptor beta chain derives from a study of T cells after posttransplantation cyclophosphamide. There are 15 residues in the CDR3. The V gene's germline CDR1 is MDHEN and CDR2 SYDVKM. J gave up 5 bases and V 6 bases, and 8 bases lay outside the gene matches. This clone came up many times. Sequenced by immunoSEQ multiplex PCR; TCRdb stores in-frame clones only, minus some. The sample yields 25,000 to 30,000 clones, without any singletons. This chain joins TRBV28 and TRBJ2-2; TRBD1 agrees at 8 bases. Sample: PBMCs. This TCR was sampled from a woman in her sixties or seventies in good health, CMV-negative, and a related stem cell transplant donor. The CDR3 DNA is TGTGCCAGCAGCACCGGGACAGGAGAAACCGGGGAGCTGTTTTTT. It specifies CASSTGTGETGELFF. Combining the CDR3 with reference TRBV28 and TRBJ2-2 gives the whole variable domain DVKVTQSSRYLVKRTGEKVFLECVQDMDHENMFWYRQDPGLGLRLIYFSYDVKMKEKGDIPEGYSVSREKKERFSLILESASTNQTSMYLCASSTGTGETGELFFGEGSRLTVL.